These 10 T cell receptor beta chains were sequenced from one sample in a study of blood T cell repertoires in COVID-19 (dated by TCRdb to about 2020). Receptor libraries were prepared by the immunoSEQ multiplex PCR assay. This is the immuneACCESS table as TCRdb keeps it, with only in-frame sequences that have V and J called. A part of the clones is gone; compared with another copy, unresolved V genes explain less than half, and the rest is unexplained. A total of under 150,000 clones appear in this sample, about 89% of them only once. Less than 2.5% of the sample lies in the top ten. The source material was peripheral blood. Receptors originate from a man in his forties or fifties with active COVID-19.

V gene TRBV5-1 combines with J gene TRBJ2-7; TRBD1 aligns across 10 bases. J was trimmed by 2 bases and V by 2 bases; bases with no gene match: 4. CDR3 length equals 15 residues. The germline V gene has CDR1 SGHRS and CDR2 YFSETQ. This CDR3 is CASSLRQGAPYEQYF. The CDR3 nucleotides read TGCGCCAGCAGCTTACGACAGGGGGCCCCCTACGAGCAGTACTTC.

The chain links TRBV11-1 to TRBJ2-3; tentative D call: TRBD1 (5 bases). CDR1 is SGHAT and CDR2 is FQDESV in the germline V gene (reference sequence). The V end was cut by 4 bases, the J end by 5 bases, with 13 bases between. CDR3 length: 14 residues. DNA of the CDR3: TGTGCCAGCAGCTCCTCTGGGGCAGGAGATACGCAGTATTTT. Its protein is CASSSSGAGDTQYF. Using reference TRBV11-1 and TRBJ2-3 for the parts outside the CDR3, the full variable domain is EAEVAQSPRYKITEKSQAVAFWCDPISGHATLYWYRQILGQGPELLVQFQDESVVDDSQLPKDRFSAERLKGVDSTLKIQPAELGDSAMYLCASSSSGAGDTQYFGPGTRLTVL.

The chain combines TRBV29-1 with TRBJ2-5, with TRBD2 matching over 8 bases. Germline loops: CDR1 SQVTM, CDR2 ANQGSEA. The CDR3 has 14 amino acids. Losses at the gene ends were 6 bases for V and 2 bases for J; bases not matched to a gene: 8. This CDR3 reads CSVGGLVVQETQYF. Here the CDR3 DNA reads TGCAGCGTGGGGGGACTAGTCGTACAAGAGACCCAGTACTTC. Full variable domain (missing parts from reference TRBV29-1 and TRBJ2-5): SAVISQKPSRDICQRGTSLTIQCQVDSQVTMMFWYRQQPGQSLTLIATANQGSEATYESGFVIDKFPISRPNLTFSTLTVSNMSPEDSSIYLCSVGGLVVQETQYFGPGTRLLVL.

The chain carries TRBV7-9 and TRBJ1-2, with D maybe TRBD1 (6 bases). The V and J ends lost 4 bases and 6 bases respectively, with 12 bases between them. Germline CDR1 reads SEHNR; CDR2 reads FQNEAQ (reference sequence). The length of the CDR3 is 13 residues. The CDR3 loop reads CASSSAGQNGYTF. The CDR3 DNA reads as TGTGCCAGCAGCTCCGCCGGACAGAATGGCTACACCTTC.

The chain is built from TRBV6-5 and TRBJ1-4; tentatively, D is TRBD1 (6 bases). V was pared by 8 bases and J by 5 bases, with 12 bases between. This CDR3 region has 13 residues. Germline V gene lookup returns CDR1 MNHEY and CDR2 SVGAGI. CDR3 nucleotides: TGTGCCAGCCAAAACACAGGGAATGAAAAACTGTTTTTT. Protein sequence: CASQNTGNEKLFF.

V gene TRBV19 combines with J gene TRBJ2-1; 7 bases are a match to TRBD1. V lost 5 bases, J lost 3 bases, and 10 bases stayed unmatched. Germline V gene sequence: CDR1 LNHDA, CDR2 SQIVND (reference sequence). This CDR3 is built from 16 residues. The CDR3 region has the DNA TGTGCCAGTAGTCCGACAGGGTCCCTTGGCTACAATGAGCAGTTCTTC. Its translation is CASSPTGSLGYNEQFF.

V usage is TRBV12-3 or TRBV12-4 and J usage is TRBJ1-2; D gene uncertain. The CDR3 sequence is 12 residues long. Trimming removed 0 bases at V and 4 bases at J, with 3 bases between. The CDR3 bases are TGTGCCAGCAGTTTAGCCGGCTATGGCTACACCTTC. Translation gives CASSLAGYGYTF.

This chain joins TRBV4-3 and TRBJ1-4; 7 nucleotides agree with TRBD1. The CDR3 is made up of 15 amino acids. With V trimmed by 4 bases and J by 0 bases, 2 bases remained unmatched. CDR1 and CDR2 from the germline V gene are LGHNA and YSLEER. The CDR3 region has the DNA TGCGCCAGCAGCCCCAGGGGGGCAACTAATGAAAAACTGTTTTTT. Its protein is CASSPRGATNEKLFF.

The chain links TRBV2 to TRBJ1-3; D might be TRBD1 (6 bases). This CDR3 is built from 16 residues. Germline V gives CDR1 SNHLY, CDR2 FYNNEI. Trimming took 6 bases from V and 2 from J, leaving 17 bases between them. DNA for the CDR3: TGTGCCAGCAGAACCGTAGGGGGACTAACTGGAAACACCATATATTTT. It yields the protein CASRTVGGLTGNTIYF.

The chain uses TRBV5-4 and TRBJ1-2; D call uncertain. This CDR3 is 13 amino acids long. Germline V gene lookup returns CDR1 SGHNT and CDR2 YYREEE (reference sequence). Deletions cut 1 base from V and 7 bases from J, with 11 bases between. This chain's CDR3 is CASSLYWGAGYTF. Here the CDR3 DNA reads TGTGCCAGCAGCTTGTATTGGGGAGCTGGCTACACCTTC.